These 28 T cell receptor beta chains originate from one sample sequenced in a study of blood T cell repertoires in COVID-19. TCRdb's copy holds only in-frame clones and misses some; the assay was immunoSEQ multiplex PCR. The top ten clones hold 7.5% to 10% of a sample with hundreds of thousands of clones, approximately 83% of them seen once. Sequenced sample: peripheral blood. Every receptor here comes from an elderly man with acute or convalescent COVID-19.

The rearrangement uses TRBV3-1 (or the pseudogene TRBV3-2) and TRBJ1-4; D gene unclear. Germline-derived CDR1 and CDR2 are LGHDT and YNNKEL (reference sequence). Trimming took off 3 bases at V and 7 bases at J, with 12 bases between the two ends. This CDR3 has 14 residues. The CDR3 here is CASSHRGAFEKLFF. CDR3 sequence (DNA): TGTGCCAGCAGCCACCGAGGCGCTTTTGAAAAACTGTTTTTT.

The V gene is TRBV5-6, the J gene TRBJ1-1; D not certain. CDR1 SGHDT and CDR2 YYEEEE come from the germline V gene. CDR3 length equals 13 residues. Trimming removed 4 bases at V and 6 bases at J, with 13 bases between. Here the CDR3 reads CASSAGGIPEAFF. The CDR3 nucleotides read TGTGCCAGCAGCGCCGGAGGAATACCTGAAGCTTTCTTT.

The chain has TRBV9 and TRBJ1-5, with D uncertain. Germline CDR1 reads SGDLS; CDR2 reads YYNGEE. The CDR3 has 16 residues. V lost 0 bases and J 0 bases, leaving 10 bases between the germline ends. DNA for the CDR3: TGTGCCAGCAGCGTAGGGAGCCTGAATAGCAATCAGCCCCAGCATTTT. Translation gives CASSVGSLNSNQPQHF.

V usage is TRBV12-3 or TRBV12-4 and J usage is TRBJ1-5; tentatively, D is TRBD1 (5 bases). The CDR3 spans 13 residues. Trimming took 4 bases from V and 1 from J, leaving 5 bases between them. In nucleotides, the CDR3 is TGTGCCAGCAGTTCAGGGAGCAATCAGCCCCAGCATTTT. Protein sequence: CASSSGSNQPQHF.

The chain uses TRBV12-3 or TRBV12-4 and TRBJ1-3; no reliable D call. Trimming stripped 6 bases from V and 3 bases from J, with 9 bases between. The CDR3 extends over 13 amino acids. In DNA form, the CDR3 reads TGTGCCAGCAGCCACCCAGGTGGAAACACCATATATTTT. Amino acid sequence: CASSHPGGNTIYF.

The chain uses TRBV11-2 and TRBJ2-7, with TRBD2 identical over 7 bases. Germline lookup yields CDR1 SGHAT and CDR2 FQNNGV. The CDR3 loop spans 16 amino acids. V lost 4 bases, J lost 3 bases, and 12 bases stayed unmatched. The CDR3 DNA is TGTGCCAGCAGCTCGTATGGGAGGGGCCCCGACTACGAGCAGTACTTC. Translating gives CASSSYGRGPDYEQYF.

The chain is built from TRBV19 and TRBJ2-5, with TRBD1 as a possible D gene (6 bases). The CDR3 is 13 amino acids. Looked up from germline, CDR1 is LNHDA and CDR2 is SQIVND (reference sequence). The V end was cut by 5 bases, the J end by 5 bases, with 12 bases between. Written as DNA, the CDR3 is TGTGCCAGTAGTTGGGGGCGGCGGGAGACCCAGTACTTC. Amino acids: CASSWGRRETQYF.

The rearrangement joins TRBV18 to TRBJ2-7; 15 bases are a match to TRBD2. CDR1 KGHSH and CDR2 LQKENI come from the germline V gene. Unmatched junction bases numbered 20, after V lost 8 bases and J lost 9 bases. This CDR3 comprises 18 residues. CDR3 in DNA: TGTGCCAGCGCCGGCCAGGGACTAGCGGGGGGAAAGTCGAGCGGGCAGTACTTC. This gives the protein CASAGQGLAGGKSSGQYF.

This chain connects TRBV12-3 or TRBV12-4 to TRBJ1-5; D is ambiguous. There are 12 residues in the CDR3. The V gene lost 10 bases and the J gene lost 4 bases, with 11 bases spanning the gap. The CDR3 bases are TGTGCCACCGGGGTAGGGAATCAGCCCCAGCATTTT. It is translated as CATGVGNQPQHF.

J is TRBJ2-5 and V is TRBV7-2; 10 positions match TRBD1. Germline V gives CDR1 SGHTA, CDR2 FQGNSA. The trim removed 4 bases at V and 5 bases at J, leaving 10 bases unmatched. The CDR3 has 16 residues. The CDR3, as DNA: TGTGCCAGCAGCTCCCGACAGGGGGCGCGTCAGGAGACCCAGTACTTC. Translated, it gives CASSSRQGARQETQYF.

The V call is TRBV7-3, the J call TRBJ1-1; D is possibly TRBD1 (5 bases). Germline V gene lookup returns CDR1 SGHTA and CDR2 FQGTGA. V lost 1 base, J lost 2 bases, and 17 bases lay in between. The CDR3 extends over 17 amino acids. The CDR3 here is CASSLKGYPRANTEAFF. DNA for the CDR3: TGTGCCAGCAGCTTAAAAGGGTACCCCAGGGCTAACACTGAAGCTTTCTTT.

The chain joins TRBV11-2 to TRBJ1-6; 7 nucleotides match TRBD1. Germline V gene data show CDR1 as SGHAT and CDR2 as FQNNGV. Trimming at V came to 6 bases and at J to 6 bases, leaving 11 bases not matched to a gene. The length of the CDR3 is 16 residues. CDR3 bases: TGTGCCAGCAGTAACACCGGGACAGAAATTAATTCACCCCTCCACTTT. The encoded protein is CASSNTGTEINSPLHF.

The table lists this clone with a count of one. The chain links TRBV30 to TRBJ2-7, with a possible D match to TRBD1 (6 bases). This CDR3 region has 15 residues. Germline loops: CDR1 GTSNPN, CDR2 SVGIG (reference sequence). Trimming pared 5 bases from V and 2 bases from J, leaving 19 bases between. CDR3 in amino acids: CAWSPTGTPTYEQYF. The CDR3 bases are TGTGCCTGGTCTCCTACCGGGACACCAACCTACGAGCAGTACTTC.

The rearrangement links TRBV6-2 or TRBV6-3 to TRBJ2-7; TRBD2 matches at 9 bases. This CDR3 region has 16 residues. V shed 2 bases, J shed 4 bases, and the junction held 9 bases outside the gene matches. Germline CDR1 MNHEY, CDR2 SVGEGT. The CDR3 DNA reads TGTGCCAGCAGTTACGGCTCTAGCGGGAAGGGGTACGAGCAGTACTTC. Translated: CASSYGSSGKGYEQYF.

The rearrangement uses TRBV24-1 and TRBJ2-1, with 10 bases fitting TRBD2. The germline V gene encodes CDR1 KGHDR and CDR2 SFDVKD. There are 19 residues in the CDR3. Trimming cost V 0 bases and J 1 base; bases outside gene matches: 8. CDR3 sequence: CATSDLGGSGRSSYNEQFF. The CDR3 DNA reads TGTGCCACCAGTGATTTGGGAGGTAGCGGGAGGTCTTCCTACAATGAGCAGTTCTTC.

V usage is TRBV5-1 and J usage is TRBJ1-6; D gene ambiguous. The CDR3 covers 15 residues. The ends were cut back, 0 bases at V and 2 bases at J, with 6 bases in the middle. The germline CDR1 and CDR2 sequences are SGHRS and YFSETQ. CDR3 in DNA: TGCGCCAGCAGCTTGGCCCGGGCCTATAATTCACCCCTCCACTTT. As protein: CASSLARAYNSPLHF.

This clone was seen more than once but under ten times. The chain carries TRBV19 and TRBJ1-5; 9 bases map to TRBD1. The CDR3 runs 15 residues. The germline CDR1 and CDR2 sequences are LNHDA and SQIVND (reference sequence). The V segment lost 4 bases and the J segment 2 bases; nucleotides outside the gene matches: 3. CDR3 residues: CASSTRTGGNQPQHF. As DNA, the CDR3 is TGTGCCAGTAGTACCCGGACAGGGGGCAATCAGCCCCAGCATTTT.

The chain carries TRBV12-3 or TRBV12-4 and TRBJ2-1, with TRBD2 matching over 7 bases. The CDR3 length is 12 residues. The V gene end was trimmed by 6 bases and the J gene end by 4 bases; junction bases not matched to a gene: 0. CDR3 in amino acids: CASRGGYNEQFF. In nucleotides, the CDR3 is TGTGCCAGCAGGGGGGGGTACAATGAGCAGTTCTTC.

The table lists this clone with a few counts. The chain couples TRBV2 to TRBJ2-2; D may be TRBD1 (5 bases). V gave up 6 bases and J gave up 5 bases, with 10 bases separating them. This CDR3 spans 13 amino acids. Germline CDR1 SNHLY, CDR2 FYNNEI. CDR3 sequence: CASSRVNTGELFF. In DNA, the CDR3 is TGTGCCAGCAGCAGGGTTAATACCGGGGAGCTGTTTTTT.

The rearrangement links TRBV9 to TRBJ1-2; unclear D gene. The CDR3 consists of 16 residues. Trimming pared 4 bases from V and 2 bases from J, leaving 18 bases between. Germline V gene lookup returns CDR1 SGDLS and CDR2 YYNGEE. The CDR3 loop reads CASSLSLGRKNYGYTF. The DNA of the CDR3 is TGTGCCAGCAGCTTATCCCTGGGGAGGAAGAACTATGGCTACACCTTC.

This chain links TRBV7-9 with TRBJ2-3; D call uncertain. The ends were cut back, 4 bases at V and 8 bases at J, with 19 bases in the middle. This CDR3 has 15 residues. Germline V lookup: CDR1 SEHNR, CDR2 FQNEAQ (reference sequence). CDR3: CASSSPSGRRTTQYF. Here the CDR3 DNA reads TGTGCCAGCAGCTCACCTAGTGGCCGGAGAACTACGCAGTATTTT. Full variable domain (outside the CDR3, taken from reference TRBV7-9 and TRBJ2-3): DTGVSQNPRHKITKRGQNVTFRCDPISEHNRLYWYRQTLGQGPEFLTYFQNEAQLEKSRLLSDRFSAERPKGSFSTLEIQRTEQGDSAMYLCASSSPSGRRTTQYFGPGTRLTVL.

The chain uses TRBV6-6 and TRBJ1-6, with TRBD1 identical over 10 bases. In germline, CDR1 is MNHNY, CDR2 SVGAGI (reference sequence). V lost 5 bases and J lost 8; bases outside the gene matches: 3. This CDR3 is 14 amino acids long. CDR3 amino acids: CASSTGQGYSPLHF. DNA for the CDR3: TGTGCCAGCAGTACGGGACAGGGGTATTCACCCCTCCACTTT.

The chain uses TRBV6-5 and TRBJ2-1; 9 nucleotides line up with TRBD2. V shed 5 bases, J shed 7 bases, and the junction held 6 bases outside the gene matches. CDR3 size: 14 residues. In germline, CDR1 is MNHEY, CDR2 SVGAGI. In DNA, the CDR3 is TGTGCCAGCAGTCTAGCGGGGCTAGTTAATGAGCAGTTCTTC. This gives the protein CASSLAGLVNEQFF.

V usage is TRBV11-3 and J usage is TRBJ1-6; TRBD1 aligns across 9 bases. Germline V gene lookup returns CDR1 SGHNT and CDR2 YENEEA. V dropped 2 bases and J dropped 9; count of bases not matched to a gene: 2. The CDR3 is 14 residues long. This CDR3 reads CASSLTGGVSPLHF. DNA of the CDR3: TGTGCCAGCAGCTTAACAGGGGGCGTTTCACCCCTCCACTTT.

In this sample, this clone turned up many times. The DNA for the CDR3 is TGTGCCAGTAGTATATCGGGACAGAACTATGGCTACACCTTC. The encoded protein is CASSISGQNYGYTF. The chain links TRBV19 to TRBJ1-2, with 7 bases aligning to TRBD1. Germline loops: CDR1 LNHDA, CDR2 SQIVND (reference sequence). Unmatched junction bases numbered 2, after V lost 2 bases and J lost 2 bases. CDR3 length: 14 amino acids. Complete variable domain (other parts from reference TRBV19 and TRBJ1-2): DGGITQSPKYLFRKEGQNVTLSCEQNLNHDAMYWYRQDPGQGLRLIYYSQIVNDFQKGDIAEGYSVSREKKESFPLTVTSAQKNPTAFYLCASSISGQNYGYTFGSGTRLTVV.

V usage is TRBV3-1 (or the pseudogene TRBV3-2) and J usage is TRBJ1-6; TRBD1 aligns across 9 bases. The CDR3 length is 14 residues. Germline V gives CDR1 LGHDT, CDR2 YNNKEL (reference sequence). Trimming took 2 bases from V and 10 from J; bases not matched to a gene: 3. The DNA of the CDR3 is TGTGCCAGCAGCCAACGGGACAGGGCATCACCCCTCCACTTT. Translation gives CASSQRDRASPLHF.

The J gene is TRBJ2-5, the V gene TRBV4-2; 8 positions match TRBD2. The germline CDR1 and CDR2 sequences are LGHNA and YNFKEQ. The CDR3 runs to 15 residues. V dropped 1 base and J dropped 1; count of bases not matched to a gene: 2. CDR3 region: CASSQGLAGQETQYF. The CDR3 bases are TGTGCCAGCAGCCAAGGCCTAGCGGGCCAAGAGACCCAGTACTTC.

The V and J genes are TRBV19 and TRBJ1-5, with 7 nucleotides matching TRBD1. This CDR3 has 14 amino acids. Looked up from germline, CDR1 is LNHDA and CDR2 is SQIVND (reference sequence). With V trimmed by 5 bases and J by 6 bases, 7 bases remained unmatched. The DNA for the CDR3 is TGTGCCAGTAGTCTCGACAGGGTCTTTCAGCCCCAGCATTTT. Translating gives CASSLDRVFQPQHF.